The TCR beta chain described here comes from a study of shared clonotypes between healthy human individuals. The CDR3 length is 15 residues. Trimming stripped 4 bases from V and 0 bases from J, with 11 bases between. Per the germline V gene, CDR1 is KGHSH and CDR2 is LQKENI. Profiling relied on immunoSEQ multiplex PCR, and the TCRdb table lists in-frame clones only, not all of them. Among 1,500,000 or so clones listed, about 98.5% were seen once. The sequencing input was naive CD4+ T cells sorted from blood. Stated subset: CD45RA+ positively selected. The rearrangement uses TRBV18 and TRBJ2-3; no firm D call. This receptor was obtained from a young man in good health. The CDR3 sequence: CASSRESLSTDTQYF. Here the CDR3 DNA reads TGTGCCAGCTCACGCGAGAGCCTTAGCACAGATACGCAGTATTTT.